Each of the 32 T cell receptor beta chains below was sequenced from the same sample in a study of radiation and T cells in renal cell carcinoma. The time point denotes: baseline pretreatment blood. The treatment was: 15 Gy SBRT to primary tumor, nephrectomy 4 weeks later. Here immunoSEQ multiplex PCR was the method, and the copy in TCRdb shows in-frame clones only, minus some. This sample has about 150,000 clones, with nearly 90% found just once. Material: blood, obtained from a patient whose treatment included radiotherapy and nephrectomy. These receptors came from a woman aged 50 to 65 with renal cell carcinoma.

V usage is TRBV19 and J usage is TRBJ1-5, with TRBD1 matching 8 bases. Per the germline V gene, CDR1 is LNHDA and CDR2 is SQIVND (reference sequence). This CDR3 region has 15 residues. The V and J ends lost 9 bases and 2 bases, in that order; junction bases with no gene match: 9. CDR3: CASEQGGRGNQPQHF. The DNA of the CDR3 is TGTGCCAGCGAACAGGGGGGTCGTGGCAATCAGCCCCAGCATTTT.

The J gene is TRBJ2-6, the V gene TRBV7-5; the table calls TRBD1, which could not be checked here. TRBV7-5 constitutes a pseudogene. This CDR3 is 13 amino acids long. CDR3 DNA sequence: TGTGCCAGTAGACAAAGTCGGGCCAACGTCCTGACTTTC. Amino acids: CASRQSRANVLTF.

This chain joins TRBV6-6 and TRBJ1-5; D possibly corresponds to TRBD1 (5 bases). The CDR3 covers 16 residues. Between the trimmed V and J ends, which lost 5 bases and 5 bases, there was a span of 19 bases. CDR1 MNHNY and CDR2 SVGAGI come from the germline V gene (reference sequence). The CDR3 DNA follows: TGTGCCAGCAGTCCCAAGCTGGGCAGGGTGCATCAGCCCCAGCATTTT. This encodes CASSPKLGRVHQPQHF.

This clone appeared a single time. The J gene is TRBJ1-2, the V gene TRBV6-1; D is possibly TRBD1 (5 bases). Germline CDR1 reads MNHNS; CDR2 reads SASEGT. V dropped 6 bases and J dropped 8 bases, with 16 bases sitting between them. The CDR3 contains 13 residues. The CDR3 here is CASRETGVRGYTF. The CDR3 DNA reads TGTGCCAGCAGGGAAACAGGAGTGAGGGGCTACACCTTC.

The chain is built from TRBV18 and TRBJ1-1; D ambiguous. The CDR3 is 13 residues long. V was shortened by 3 bases and J by 0 bases, with 5 bases between the two germline ends. The V gene's germline CDR1 is KGHSH and CDR2 LQKENI. In DNA form, the CDR3 reads TGTGCCAGCTCACCGTACATGAACACTGAAGCTTTCTTT. Protein product: CASSPYMNTEAFF.

The chain recombines TRBV5-1 with TRBJ1-1, with D uncertain. The CDR3 contains 15 residues. Trimming took off 7 bases at V and 2 bases at J, with 18 bases between the two ends. The germline V gene encodes CDR1 SGHRS and CDR2 YFSETQ. This chain's CDR3 is CASFLGGSYNTEAFF. DNA of the CDR3: TGCGCCAGCTTCCTTGGCGGCTCATACAACACTGAAGCTTTCTTT. The full variable domain, in which reference TRBV5-1 and TRBJ1-1 provide the parts outside the CDR3, is KAGVTQTPRYLIKTRGQQVTLSCSPISGHRSVSWYQQTPGQGLQFLFEYFSETQRNKGNFPGRFSGRQFSNSRSEMNVSTLELGDSALYLCASFLGGSYNTEAFFGQGTRLTVV.

V gene TRBV6-5 combines with J gene TRBJ2-5; a possible D gene is TRBD2 (5 bases). The CDR3 totals 15 residues. V was clipped by 4 bases and J by 1 base, with 13 bases between them. Germline V CDR1 and CDR2: MNHEY, SVGAGI. Here the CDR3 DNA reads TGTGCCAGCAGTTTCAGCGGACGGACCCAAGAGACCCAGTACTTC. As protein: CASSFSGRTQETQYF.

This chain connects TRBV2 to TRBJ2-7; D is undetermined. V was shortened by 3 bases and J by 11 bases, with 2 bases between the two germline ends. This CDR3 is built from 8 residues. Germline V lookup: CDR1 SNHLY, CDR2 FYNNEI. This chain's CDR3 is CASSDKYF. As DNA, the CDR3 is TGTGCCAGCAGTGATAAGTACTTC. The complete variable domain, with remaining parts taken from reference TRBV2 and TRBJ2-7, reads EPEVTQTPSHQVTQMGQEVILRCVPISNHLYFYWYRQILGQKVEFLVSFYNNEISEKSEIFDDQFSVERPDGSNFTLKIRSTKLEDSAMYFCASSDKYFGPGTRLTVT.

V is TRBV6-1 and J is TRBJ2-1, with D maybe TRBD2 (5 bases). The germline V and J ends were trimmed by 3 bases and 1 base, with 13 bases remaining between them. Germline V gene lookup returns CDR1 MNHNS and CDR2 SASEGT. The CDR3 is 16 residues long. The CDR3 protein is CASSDQRAESYNEQFF. Here the CDR3 DNA reads TGTGCCAGCAGTGACCAGCGAGCGGAGTCCTACAATGAGCAGTTCTTC.

CDR3 DNA: TGTGCCAGTACAGGACCCCTGGGCTCCTACGAGCAGTACTTC. Translation: CASTGPLGSYEQYF. The chain is built from TRBV19 and TRBJ2-7, with unresolved D. The CDR3 has 14 residues. Deletions cut 7 bases from V and 0 bases from J, with 13 bases between. Germline CDR1 LNHDA, CDR2 SQIVND (reference sequence).

The DNA of the CDR3 is TGTGCCAGCAGTGGATGGGCGGGCAGCTATGGCTACACCTTC. Translating gives CASSGWAGSYGYTF. This sequence joins TRBV25-1 and TRBJ1-2; D is unresolved. V lost 4 bases, J lost 4 bases, and 13 bases lay in between. The CDR3 runs to 14 residues. The germline V gene encodes CDR1 MGHDK and CDR2 SYGVNS.

The V gene is TRBV7-2, the J gene TRBJ1-1, with D maybe TRBD1 (6 bases). CDR1 and CDR2 (germline): SGHTA, FQGNSA. V was pared by 0 bases and J by 1 base, with 9 bases between. CDR3 length: 15 residues. The CDR3 region has the DNA TGTGCCAGCAGCTTAGCAGCAGGGGAGAACACTGAAGCTTTCTTT. Translated, it gives CASSLAAGENTEAFF.

This chain uses TRBV15 with TRBJ2-3; D remains unclear. The germline CDR1 and CDR2 sequences are LNHNV and YYDKDF (reference sequence). This CDR3 has 13 residues. V lost 1 base and J 4 bases, leaving 6 bases between the germline ends. CDR3 protein: CATSRGSPDTQYF. CDR3 coding DNA: TGTGCCACCAGCAGAGGTAGCCCAGATACGCAGTATTTT.

V usage is TRBV5-5 and J usage is TRBJ1-6; 9 bases match TRBD1. V shed 1 base and J 6 bases; nucleotides not matched to a gene: 17. The germline CDR1 and CDR2 sequences are SGHKS and YYEKEE (reference sequence). The CDR3 spans 20 residues. As DNA, the CDR3 is TGTGCCAGCAGCTTGAACCTTCAGGGACAGGGCAGAGGCGGTAATTCACCCCTCCACTTT. Protein sequence: CASSLNLQGQGRGGNSPLHF.

This chain joins TRBV9 and TRBJ2-7, with a possible D match to TRBD1 (5 bases). Looked up from germline, CDR1 is SGDLS and CDR2 is YYNGEE. The V and J ends lost 4 bases and 6 bases respectively, with 11 bases between them. The CDR3 is made up of 12 amino acids. The CDR3: CASSPTGSEQYF. CDR3 nucleotides: TGTGCCAGCAGCCCAACAGGTTCCGAGCAGTACTTC. Full variable domain (outside the CDR3, taken from reference TRBV9 and TRBJ2-7): DSGVTQTPKHLITATGQRVTLRCSPRSGDLSVYWYQQSLDQGLQFLIQYYNGEERAKGNILERFSAQQFPDLHSELNLSSLELGDSALYFCASSPTGSEQYFGPGTRLTVT.

The chain is built from TRBV5-1 and TRBJ1-5, with 7 bases matching TRBD1. Looked up from germline, CDR1 is SGHRS and CDR2 is YFSETQ. The CDR3 has 14 amino acids. V was clipped by 4 bases and J by 4 bases; unmatched bases: 5. CDR3 DNA sequence: TGCGCCAGCAGCCCTGGGACAGCAAATCAGCCCCAGCATTTT. This sequence encodes CASSPGTANQPQHF.

The rearrangement joins TRBV6-5 to TRBJ1-3; 7 bases line up with TRBD1. Germline CDR1 and CDR2: MNHEY and SVGAGI. The ends lost 2 bases at V and 2 bases at J; junction bases unmatched: 6. The CDR3 has 16 residues. The CDR3 loop reads CASSYRPGTAGNTIYF. The DNA of the CDR3 is TGTGCCAGCAGTTACCGACCGGGGACAGCTGGAAACACCATATATTTT.

This CDR3 is CASSVGAVYEKLFF. As DNA, the CDR3 is TGTGCCAGCAGCGTAGGGGCTGTATATGAAAAACTGTTTTTT. The V gene is TRBV9, the J gene TRBJ1-4; D gene uncertain. Germline V lookup: CDR1 SGDLS, CDR2 YYNGEE. There are 14 residues in the CDR3. The V and J ends lost 0 bases and 6 bases respectively, with 9 bases between them.

This clone was observed a few times. This same CDR3 is encoded by further DNA sequences in the sample. This rearrangement joins TRBV29-1 to TRBJ1-1, with 7 bases aligning to TRBD1. CDR3 length: 13 amino acids. The trim removed 4 bases at V and 2 bases at J, leaving 4 bases unmatched. CDR1 is SQVTM and CDR2 is ANQGSEA in the germline V gene. The CDR3 DNA is TGCAGCGTTGCGGTAGGGGGCAACACTGAAGCTTTCTTT. As protein: CSVAVGGNTEAFF.

The chain has TRBV6-1 and TRBJ1-5, with 7 bases aligning to TRBD1. The CDR3 extends over 14 amino acids. J lost 4 bases, V lost 4 bases, and 4 bases had no gene match. Germline CDR1 is MNHNS and CDR2 is SASEGT. The CDR3 reads CASSARDRNQPQHF. The CDR3 coding sequence is TGTGCCAGCAGTGCCCGGGACAGAAATCAGCCCCAGCATTTT.

The J gene is TRBJ2-5, the V gene TRBV10-1; TRBD1 agrees at 7 bases. Trimming removed 3 bases from V and 2 bases from J; junction bases left unmatched: 9. Germline CDR1 WNHNN, CDR2 SYGVQD (reference sequence). The CDR3 consists of 16 residues. CDR3 DNA: TGCGCCAGCAGTGACCAAGGACAGGCGGGTCAAGAGACCCAGTACTTC. This encodes CASSDQGQAGQETQYF.

Comment on this clone: In the same sample, other DNA sequences code for this CDR3. The chain has TRBV7-9 and TRBJ1-1; D remains unclear. The germline V gene has CDR1 SEHNR and CDR2 FQNEAQ (reference sequence). The CDR3 length is 13 residues. Trimming left V 5 bases short and J 1 base short, with 8 bases between. In nucleotides, the CDR3 is TGTGCCAGCAGCCCAAGAAGGAACACTGAAGCTTTCTTT. Translation: CASSPRRNTEAFF.

The chain has TRBV9 and TRBJ2-7, with TRBD1 matching 9 bases. CDR1 and CDR2 from the germline V gene are SGDLS and YYNGEE. This CDR3 has 15 residues. V dropped 4 bases and J dropped 2; count of bases not matched to a gene: 7. The CDR3 loop is CASSRGQGSTYEQYF. CDR3 in DNA: TGTGCCAGCAGCCGCGGACAGGGGTCTACCTACGAGCAGTACTTC.

The gene calls are TRBV6-5 and TRBJ2-7, with TRBD1 matching 9 bases. The germline CDR1 and CDR2 sequences are MNHEY and SVGAGI. V shed 5 bases and J 2 bases; nucleotides not matched to a gene: 7. The CDR3 covers 15 residues. The CDR3 DNA is TGTGCCAGCAGTACTCCGGGACAGGGTACCTACGAGCAGTACTTC. Its translation is CASSTPGQGTYEQYF.

In nucleotides, the CDR3 is TGTGCCAGCTCCCCGGCCCCAAGGGGCACTGAAGCTTTCTTT. The encoded protein is CASSPAPRGTEAFF. The chain joins TRBV18 to TRBJ1-1; TRBD1 is a possible D gene (5 bases). Germline CDR1 and CDR2: KGHSH and LQKENI. Trimming took off 6 bases at V and 4 bases at J, with 15 bases between the two ends. CDR3 length equals 14 residues.

The chain couples TRBV19 to TRBJ1-4; no definite D call. CDR3 length: 15 residues. The germline V gene encodes CDR1 LNHDA and CDR2 SQIVND (reference sequence). The ends were cut back, 2 bases at V and 0 bases at J, with 7 bases in the middle. The chain's CDR3 is CASSINIATNEKLFF. CDR3 DNA sequence: TGTGCCAGTAGTATAAACATTGCAACTAATGAAAAACTGTTTTTT.

V gene TRBV4-1 combines with J gene TRBJ2-1, with TRBD2 matching over 9 bases. Germline values: CDR1 MGHRA, CDR2 YSYEKL. V was clipped by 4 bases and J by 4 bases; unmatched bases: 14. This CDR3 region has 18 residues. The CDR3 DNA sequence: TGCGCCAGCAGCCGGAGCGGGGGGCCGACGCCCTTTTACAATGAGCAGTTCTTC. The encoded protein is CASSRSGGPTPFYNEQFF.

V and J are TRBV5-1 and TRBJ2-3; D could derive from TRBD1 or TRBD2 (5 bases each). The CDR3 contains 19 residues. The germline CDR1 and CDR2 sequences are SGHRS and YFSETQ. The V end was cut by 4 bases, the J end by 1 base, with 25 bases between. The chain's CDR3 is CASSRRDGVMRVGTDTQYF. As DNA, the CDR3 is TGCGCCAGCAGCCGAAGGGACGGGGTTATGAGGGTTGGCACAGATACGCAGTATTTT.

The rearrangement links TRBV25-1 to TRBJ1-5, with a weak D call TRBD1 (5 bases). CDR3 length: 12 residues. Germline values: CDR1 MGHDK, CDR2 SYGVNS. Trimming removed 6 bases at V and 5 bases at J, with 8 bases between. The DNA for the CDR3 is TGTGCCAGCAGGACAGCCGATCAGCCCCAGCATTTT. Encoded protein: CASRTADQPQHF.

The chain is built from TRBV5-4 and TRBJ1-2; 8 nucleotides match TRBD1. The CDR3 is 15 amino acids. CDR1 SGHNT and CDR2 YYREEE come from the germline V gene (reference sequence). V trimming: 0 bases; J trimming: 7 bases; junction bases outside the gene matches: 8. The CDR3 coding sequence is TGTGCCAGCAGCTTGGACAGGGGGTCATTAGGTGGCTACACCTTC. Its protein product is CASSLDRGSLGGYTF.

The V call is TRBV7-3, the J call TRBJ1-2; D gene unclear. Deletions cut 5 bases from V and 8 bases from J, with 15 bases between. The length of the CDR3 is 13 residues. Germline V gene lookup returns CDR1 SGHTA and CDR2 FQGTGA. CDR3 nucleotides: TGTGCCAGCAGCCCTGGAGTGATCGACGGCTACACCTTC. Residues: CASSPGVIDGYTF.

This sequence joins TRBV7-2 and TRBJ1-5, with D perhaps matching TRBD1 (5 bases). The CDR3 is 15 amino acids. The V end lost 5 bases, the J end lost 2 bases, and 13 bases lay between the germline ends. Looked up from germline, CDR1 is SGHTA and CDR2 is FQGNSA. The CDR3 protein is CASSDMGGRNQPQHF. Here the CDR3 DNA reads TGTGCCAGCAGCGATATGGGGGGTCGCAATCAGCCCCAGCATTTT. The complete variable domain, with remaining parts taken from reference TRBV7-2 and TRBJ1-5, reads GAGVSQSPSNKVTEKGKDVELRCDPISGHTALYWYRQSLGQGLEFLIYFQGNSAPDKSGLPSDRFSAERTGGSVSTLTIQRTQQEDSAVYLCASSDMGGRNQPQHFGDGTRLSIL.